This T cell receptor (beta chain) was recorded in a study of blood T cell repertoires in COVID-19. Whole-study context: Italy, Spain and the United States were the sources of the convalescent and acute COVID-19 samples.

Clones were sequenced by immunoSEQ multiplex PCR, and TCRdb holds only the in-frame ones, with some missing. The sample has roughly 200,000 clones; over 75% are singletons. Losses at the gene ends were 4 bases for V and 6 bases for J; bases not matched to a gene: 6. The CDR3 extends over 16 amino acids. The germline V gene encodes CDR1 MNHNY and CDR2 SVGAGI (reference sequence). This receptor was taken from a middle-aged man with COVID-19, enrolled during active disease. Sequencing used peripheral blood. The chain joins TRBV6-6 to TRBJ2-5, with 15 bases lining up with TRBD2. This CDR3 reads CASSWTSGRAIKTQYF. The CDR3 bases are TGTGCCAGCAGTTGGACTAGCGGGAGGGCCATTAAGACCCAGTACTTC.